These 29 T cell receptor beta chains were all obtained from the same sample, sequenced in a study of response to subunit inactivated influenza vaccine. TCRdb processed the RT-PCR reads anew with MiXCR; each CDR3 protein has one entry. In the table there are about 570,000 distinct CDR3 sequences, 12% of which are singletons. The sample was PBMCs from blood, taken on the day of vaccination. The receptor set was obtained from a man in his fifties or sixties who received an inactivated influenza vaccine.

This clonotype has a handful of counts. The CDR3 DNA is TGTGCCAGCAGCCCGAAAGCGCTAAGCTCCTACGAGCAGTACTTC. This translates into CASSPKALSSYEQYF. The rearrangement joins TRBV4-2 to TRBJ2-7; unclear D gene. This CDR3 is built from 15 residues. Germline V gene sequence: CDR1 LGHNA, CDR2 YNFKEQ. Trimming removed 4 bases from V and 0 bases from J, with 13 bases in between.

Only a few counts were recorded for this clonotype. V and J are TRBV11-2 and TRBJ1-4; TRBD1 aligns across 7 bases. J was trimmed by 4 bases and V by 5 bases; bases with no gene match: 10. The CDR3 sequence is 16 residues long. Germline assignment: CDR1 SGHAT and CDR2 FQNNGV. For the CDR3, the DNA is TGTGCCAGCAGCAGCAGGGTGACAGGGATTAATGAAAAACTGTTTTTT. It translates to CASSSRVTGINEKLFF.

The chain couples TRBV7-9 to TRBJ2-7; D ambiguous. Germline-derived CDR1 and CDR2 are SEHNR and FQNEAQ (reference sequence). The CDR3 has 15 amino acids. The V and J ends lost 7 bases and 3 bases respectively, with 19 bases between them. CDR3 in DNA: TGTGCCAGCACCCTCAACCCCGGGCAGAGCTACGAGCAGTACTTC. Translation gives CASTLNPGQSYEQYF.

This clonotype was picked up many times. The chain joins TRBV20-1 to TRBJ2-5; 8 nucleotides align to TRBD2. V shed 5 bases and J 3 bases; nucleotides not matched to a gene: 11. CDR1 is DFQATT and CDR2 is SNEGSKA in the germline V gene (reference sequence). CDR3 length: 15 amino acids. The CDR3 nucleotides are TGCAGTGCTTACCCGAGCGGGAGAGGAAAAGAGACCCAGTACTTC. Its translation is CSAYPSGRGKETQYF.

V gene TRBV20-1 combines with J gene TRBJ2-7; D is ambiguous. Trimming took off 3 bases at V and 4 bases at J, with 13 bases between the two ends. The CDR3 extends over 13 amino acids. Germline-derived CDR1 and CDR2 are DFQATT and SNEGSKA (reference sequence). Written as DNA, the CDR3 is TGCAGTGCTAGGATCCAGAGGCCTTACGAGCAGTACTTC. Translated: CSARIQRPYEQYF.

In its sample, this clonotype was seen a few times. This chain joins TRBV9 and TRBJ1-1; D is unresolved. CDR3 length: 15 residues. V was trimmed by 0 bases and J by 0 bases, leaving 9 bases between them. CDR1 and CDR2 (germline): SGDLS, YYNGEE. CDR3 loop: CASSVEAHLNTEAFF. CDR3 nucleotide sequence: TGTGCCAGCAGCGTAGAGGCACATCTGAACACTGAAGCTTTCTTT.

This clonotype occurred a few times. This chain uses TRBV20-1 with TRBJ2-1; 10 bases match TRBD2. The V and J ends lost 3 bases and 6 bases, in that order; junction bases with no gene match: 5. The CDR3 runs 14 residues. The germline gives CDR1 DFQATT, CDR2 SNEGSKA (reference sequence). The CDR3 sequence is CSASHSGGTNEQFF. The CDR3 region has the DNA TGCAGTGCTAGTCATAGCGGGGGGACCAATGAGCAGTTCTTC.

This clonotype was detected a few times. The J gene is TRBJ2-3, the V gene TRBV5-1; 7 bases line up with TRBD2. The CDR3 is made up of 14 amino acids. Germline V gene data show CDR1 as SGHRS and CDR2 as YFSETQ. Trimming at V came to 0 bases and at J to 3 bases, leaving 1 base not matched to a gene. The CDR3 region is CASSLGEGTDTQYF. For the CDR3, the DNA is TGCGCCAGCAGCTTGGGGGAGGGGACAGATACGCAGTATTTT.

The rearrangement links TRBV15 to TRBJ2-7; a weak D match, TRBD1 (6 bases). Trimming pared 1 base from V and 6 bases from J, leaving 10 bases between. This CDR3 is 13 amino acids long. Germline V gene lookup returns CDR1 LNHNV and CDR2 YYDKDF (reference sequence). The CDR3 nucleotides read TGTGCCACCAGCAGAGCTACAGGGACCGAGCAGTACTTC. Translation: CATSRATGTEQYF.

The sample holds many counts of this clonotype. The chain carries TRBV12-3 or TRBV12-4 and TRBJ1-4, with 9 bases lining up with TRBD1. The junction had 11 bases not matched to a gene; V was cut back by 6 bases and J by 6 bases. The CDR3 is 16 residues long. CDR3: CASSPIGDRVDEKLFF. The CDR3, as DNA: TGTGCCAGCAGCCCCATCGGGGACAGGGTTGATGAAAAACTGTTTTTT.

This clonotype occurred many times. The rearrangement links TRBV4-1 to TRBJ1-2, with no clear D. Looked up from germline, CDR1 is MGHRA and CDR2 is YSYEKL. With 1 base removed from V and 5 bases from J, the gap between germline ends came to 14 bases. The CDR3 is 15 residues long. The CDR3 protein is CASSQVGIGVYGYTF. DNA for the CDR3: TGCGCCAGCAGCCAAGTTGGAATCGGGGTATATGGCTACACCTTC.

This clonotype was counted only a few times. V gene TRBV7-2 combines with J gene TRBJ2-3; tentative D call: TRBD2 (5 bases). The CDR3 totals 15 residues. V gave up 3 bases and J gave up 7 bases, with 17 bases separating them. Germline V gives CDR1 SGHTA, CDR2 FQGNSA. The CDR3 DNA reads as TGTGCCAGCAGCTTTGAGGGCACAACCGGGAATACGCAGTATTTT. This translates into CASSFEGTTGNTQYF.

A few counts support this clonotype. J is TRBJ2-3 and V is TRBV3-1, with TRBD1 as a possible D gene (6 bases). CDR1 and CDR2 (germline): LGHDT, YNNKEL (reference sequence). This CDR3 comprises 14 residues. With 3 bases removed from V and 5 bases from J, the gap between germline ends came to 12 bases. CDR3 region: CASSHFGQLDTQYF. The CDR3 coding sequence is TGTGCCAGCAGCCATTTTGGACAGTTAGATACGCAGTATTTT.

The chain combines TRBV12-3 or TRBV12-4 with TRBJ2-5; no clear D. The CDR3 runs 15 residues. Trimming took off 2 bases at V and 1 base at J, with 11 bases between the two ends. Here the CDR3 reads CASSLSSLPQETQYF. The CDR3 bases are TGTGCCAGCAGTTTAAGCAGTCTACCCCAAGAGACCCAGTACTTC.

This chain uses TRBV5-6 with TRBJ2-7, with 14 bases identical to TRBD2. From germline, CDR1 is SGHDT and CDR2 YYEEEE. V was clipped by 3 bases and J by 2 bases; unmatched bases: 4. CDR3 length: 16 residues. CDR3 bases: TGTGCCAGCAGCTCGGGACTAGCGGGGGATACCTACGAGCAGTACTTC. Protein sequence: CASSSGLAGDTYEQYF.

This clonotype showed up just a few times. V and J are TRBV7-2 and TRBJ1-5; perhaps TRBD1 as D (6 bases). V was pared by 2 bases and J by 3 bases, with 14 bases between. CDR3 length equals 16 residues. Germline CDR1 SGHTA, CDR2 FQGNSA. The CDR3 DNA is TGTGCCAGCAGCTTATATTCCGGGACAATCAATCAGCCCCAGCATTTT. The encoded protein is CASSLYSGTINQPQHF. The variable domain in full, completed from reference TRBV7-2 and TRBJ1-5, reads GAGVSQSPSNKVTEKGKDVELRCDPISGHTALYWYRQSLGQGLEFLIYFQGNSAPDKSGLPSDRFSAERTGGSVSTLTIQRTQQEDSAVYLCASSLYSGTINQPQHFGDGTRLSIL.

This clonotype has only one observation. This chain links TRBV6-2 or TRBV6-3 with TRBJ2-1; D remains ambiguous. CDR1 is MNHEY and CDR2 is SVGEGT in the germline V gene. The CDR3 extends over 13 amino acids. Trimming shortened V by 6 bases and J by 5 bases, and 11 bases separated the two germline ends. The CDR3 sequence: CASRKDTDNEQFF. The DNA of the CDR3 is TGTGCCAGCAGAAAGGATACAGACAATGAGCAGTTCTTC.

This clonotype was counted at least ten times. The chain recombines TRBV5-1 with TRBJ2-5, with D uncertain. V lost 7 bases to trimming and J lost 5 bases, with 12 bases between them. The CDR3 totals 12 residues. Germline CDR1 reads SGHRS; CDR2 reads YFSETQ. CDR3 DNA sequence: TGCGCCAGCTCCAAAGTGAGGGAGACCCAGTACTTC. It yields the protein CASSKVRETQYF.

CDR3 sequence reads: CASSLLSRGQGSYEQYF. CDR3 sequence (DNA): TGTGCCAGCAGCTTACTATCAAGGGGACAGGGGTCCTACGAGCAGTACTTC. This chain links TRBV7-2 with TRBJ2-7; 10 bases line up with TRBD1. Germline V gives CDR1 SGHTA, CDR2 FQGNSA. V dropped 2 bases and J dropped 1; count of bases not matched to a gene: 8. This CDR3 has 17 residues.

This clonotype was seen only a few times. The chain carries TRBV28 and TRBJ2-6, with 8 bases aligning to TRBD1. The length of the CDR3 is 18 residues. The V gene end was trimmed by 2 bases and the J gene end by 2 bases; junction bases not matched to a gene: 8. Germline CDR1 reads MDHEN; CDR2 reads SYDVKM. In nucleotides, the CDR3 is TGTGCCAGCAGTTTACGGGGCAGGGGGCTCCCTGGGGCCAACGTCCTGACTTTC. Its protein product is CASSLRGRGLPGANVLTF.

The rearrangement joins TRBV6-2 or TRBV6-3 to TRBJ2-5, with 11 positions matching TRBD2. The CDR3 extends over 17 amino acids. Germline V lookup: CDR1 MNHEY, CDR2 SVGEGT. V was clipped by 2 bases and J by 4 bases; unmatched bases: 9. The CDR3 region has the DNA TGTGCCAGCAGTTACCTCGCACTAGCGGGAGAGGGAGAGACCCAGTACTTC. Protein sequence: CASSYLALAGEGETQYF.

This chain joins TRBV20-1 and TRBJ1-1; possible D gene TRBD1, 6 bases. Deletions cut 4 bases from V and 8 bases from J, with 14 bases between. Germline lookup yields CDR1 DFQATT and CDR2 SNEGSKA (reference sequence). The CDR3 length is 12 residues. DNA for the CDR3: TGCAGTGCTACCCGGACAGACTTGGAAGCTTTCTTT. Protein: CSATRTDLEAFF.

This clonotype was picked up a small number of times. The rearrangement links TRBV5-1 to TRBJ1-5, with D unclear. Trimming removed 3 bases from V and 4 bases from J, with 26 bases in between. From germline, CDR1 is SGHRS and CDR2 YFSETQ. The CDR3 sequence is 19 residues long. CDR3 coding DNA: TGCGCCAGCAGCTCAACCTACTTCAGGCGCCCTCCGGGTAATCAGCCCCAGCATTTT. This encodes CASSSTYFRRPPGNQPQHF.

This clonotype was observed at least ten times. V and J are TRBV6-2 or TRBV6-3 and TRBJ2-7; D is undetermined. This CDR3 region has 11 residues. V shed 8 bases and J shed 7 bases, with 12 bases lying between them. In germline, CDR1 is MNHEY, CDR2 SVGEGT. In nucleotides, the CDR3 is TGTGCCAGCTCGGACCTGTTAGAGCAGTACTTC. It translates to CASSDLLEQYF.

The chain combines TRBV4-2 with TRBJ2-7; D may match TRBD1 or TRBD2 (5 bases each). The CDR3 has 13 amino acids. Trimming removed 4 bases from V and 6 bases from J, with 13 bases in between. Germline-derived CDR1 and CDR2 are LGHNA and YNFKEQ. The CDR3 loop is CASSPGTLCEQYF. The CDR3 coding sequence is TGTGCCAGCAGCCCCGGGACCCTCTGCGAGCAGTACTTC.

The chain combines TRBV11-1 with TRBJ2-1, with TRBD2 matching over 10 bases. The CDR3 length is 18 residues. Unmatched junction bases numbered 11, after V lost 5 bases and J lost 1 base. The V gene's germline CDR1 is SGHAT and CDR2 FQDESV (reference sequence). CDR3: CASSPGPGTSESYNEQFF. CDR3 DNA sequence: TGTGCCAGCAGCCCCGGTCCCGGGACTAGCGAATCCTACAATGAGCAGTTCTTC.

This clonotype was observed at least ten times. The gene calls are TRBV5-1 and TRBJ2-2; D gene uncertain. V was shortened by 0 bases and J by 3 bases, with 15 bases between the two germline ends. Germline V lookup: CDR1 SGHRS, CDR2 YFSETQ. The CDR3 covers 17 residues. CDR3 in amino acids: CASSLGSTGTYTGELFF. In nucleotides, the CDR3 is TGCGCCAGCAGCTTGGGGTCCACCGGCACGTACACCGGGGAGCTGTTTTTT. Together with reference TRBV5-1 and TRBJ2-2, the CDR3 gives the full variable domain: KAGVTQTPRYLIKTRGQQVTLSCSPISGHRSVSWYQQTPGQGLQFLFEYFSETQRNKGNFPGRFSGRQFSNSRSEMNVSTLELGDSALYLCASSLGSTGTYTGELFFGEGSRLTVL.

This chain uses TRBV14 with TRBJ2-5; D unresolved. There are 11 residues in the CDR3. Per the germline V gene, CDR1 is SGHDN and CDR2 is FVKESK. V was shortened by 0 bases and J by 8 bases, with 4 bases between the two germline ends. The CDR3 DNA reads TGTGCCAGCAGCCAAGAGGGTACCCAGTACTTC. Residues: CASSQEGTQYF.

This clonotype has more than one count but fewer than ten. The gene calls are TRBV10-3 and TRBJ2-3; TRBD1 agrees at 10 bases. This CDR3 has 13 residues. Germline CDR1 ENHRY, CDR2 SYGVKD. V shed 5 bases and J 6 bases; nucleotides not matched to a gene: 2. Here the CDR3 reads CAISSGQGDTQYF. The CDR3, as DNA: TGTGCCATCAGTTCGGGACAGGGGGATACGCAGTATTTT.